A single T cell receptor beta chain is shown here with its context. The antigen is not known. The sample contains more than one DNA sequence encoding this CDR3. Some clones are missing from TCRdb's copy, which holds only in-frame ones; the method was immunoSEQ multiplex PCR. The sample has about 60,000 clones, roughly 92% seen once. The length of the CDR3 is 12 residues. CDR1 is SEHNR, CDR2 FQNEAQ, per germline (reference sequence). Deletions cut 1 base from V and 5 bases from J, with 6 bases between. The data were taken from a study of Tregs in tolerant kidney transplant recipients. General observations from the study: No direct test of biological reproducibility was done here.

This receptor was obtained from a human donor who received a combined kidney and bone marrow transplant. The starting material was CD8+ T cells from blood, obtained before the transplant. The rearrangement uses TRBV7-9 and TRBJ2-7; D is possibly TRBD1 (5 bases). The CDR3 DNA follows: TGTGCCAGCAGCTTAGGCAGGGACGAGCAGTACTTC. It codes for CASSLGRDEQYF.